Listed below are T cell receptor beta chains from one sample, sequenced in a study of beta chain features in type 1 diabetes. The data were produced by immunoSEQ multiplex PCR, yet TCRdb's version contains in-frame clones alone and is incomplete. Of 150,000 or so clones in the sample, just over 9% are singletons; the top ten hold 0.68%. The sequenced sample consisted of central memory CD4+ T cells from blood. Source of these receptors: a man between 18 and 29 years old in good health. Both conserved end residues are part of each CDR3. D genes are given only for firm matches.

d_call v_call cdr3_aa
NA TRBV6-1 CASKASSIYEQYF
TRBD1 TRBV29-1 CSVDTGTGILEAFF
TRBD1 TRBV27 CASSLRQGREKLFF
NA TRBV28 CASSAPGEGYEQYF
TRBD1 TRBV7-2 CASSRPGGTEAFF
TRBD1 TRBV9 CASSLPGQGYNEQFF
NA TRBV7-9 CASSLEMAADTQYF
NA TRBV11-3 CASSFSESYEQYF
NA TRBV7-2 CASSLAREDTQYF
TRBD2 TRBV11-2 CASRSSGNSYNEQFF
TRBD1 TRBV19 CASNDRGGSPLHF
NA TRBV27 CASSTLTGELFF